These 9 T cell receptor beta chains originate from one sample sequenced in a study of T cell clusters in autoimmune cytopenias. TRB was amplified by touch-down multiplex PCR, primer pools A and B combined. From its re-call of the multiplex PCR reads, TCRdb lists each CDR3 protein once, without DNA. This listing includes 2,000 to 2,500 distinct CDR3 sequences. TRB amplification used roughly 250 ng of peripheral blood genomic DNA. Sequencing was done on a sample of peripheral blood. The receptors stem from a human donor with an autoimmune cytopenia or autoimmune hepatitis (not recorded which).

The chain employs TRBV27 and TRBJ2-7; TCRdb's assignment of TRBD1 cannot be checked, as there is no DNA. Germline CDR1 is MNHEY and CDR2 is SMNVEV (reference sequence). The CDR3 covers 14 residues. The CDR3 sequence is CASSVRGPTYEQYF.

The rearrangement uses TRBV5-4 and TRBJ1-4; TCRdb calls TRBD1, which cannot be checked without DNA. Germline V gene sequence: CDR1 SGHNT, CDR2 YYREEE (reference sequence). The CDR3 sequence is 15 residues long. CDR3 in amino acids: CASSLGTATNEKLFF.

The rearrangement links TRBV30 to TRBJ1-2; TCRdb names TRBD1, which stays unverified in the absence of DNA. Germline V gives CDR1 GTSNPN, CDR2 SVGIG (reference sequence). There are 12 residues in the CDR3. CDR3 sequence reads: CAWTRDKRGYTF.

The CDR3 is CSAVGTASGNTIYF. This chain links TRBV20-1 with TRBJ1-3. This CDR3 comprises 14 residues. The germline V gene encodes CDR1 DFQATT and CDR2 SNEGSKA (reference sequence).

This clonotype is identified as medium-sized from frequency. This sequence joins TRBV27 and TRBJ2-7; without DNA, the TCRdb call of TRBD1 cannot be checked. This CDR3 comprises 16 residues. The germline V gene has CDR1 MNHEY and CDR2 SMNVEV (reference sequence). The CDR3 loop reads CASSPSAGPYSYEQYF.

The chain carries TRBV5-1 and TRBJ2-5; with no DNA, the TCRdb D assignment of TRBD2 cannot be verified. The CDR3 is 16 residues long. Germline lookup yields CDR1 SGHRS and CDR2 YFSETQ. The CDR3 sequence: CASSSAGGQGKETQYF.

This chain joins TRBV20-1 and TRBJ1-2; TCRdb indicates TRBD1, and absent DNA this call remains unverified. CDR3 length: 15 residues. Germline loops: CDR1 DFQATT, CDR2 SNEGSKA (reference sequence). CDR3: CSARDRGQGNYGYTF.

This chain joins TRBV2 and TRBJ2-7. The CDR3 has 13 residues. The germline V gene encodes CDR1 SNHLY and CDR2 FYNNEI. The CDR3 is CASRKDRTYEQYF.

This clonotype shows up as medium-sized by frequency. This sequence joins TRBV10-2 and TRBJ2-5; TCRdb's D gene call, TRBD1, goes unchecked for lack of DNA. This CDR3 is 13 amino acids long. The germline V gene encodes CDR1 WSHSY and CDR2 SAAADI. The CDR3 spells CASKSGQNYAQYF.